This TCR beta chain was obtained from a study of Graves' ophthalmopathy and Graves' hyperthyroidism (dated by TCRdb to between 2018 and 2020). As for the study more broadly: Peripheral blood samples were taken at the time of initial diagnosis, before any treatment was given. The study used signatures of the TCR beta repertoire to tell Graves' ophthalmopathy apart from Graves' hyperthyroidism and to predict which patients would progress to ophthalmopathy. In total, some 130 blood samples were TCR-sequenced: roughly 45 ophthalmopathy, some 75 hyperthyroidism and roughly 17 hyperthyroidism-to-ophthalmopathy patients. To explore V-J signatures that separate ophthalmopathy from hyperthyroidism, a discovery set of 95 to 100 patients was enrolled, consisting of more than 40 with ophthalmopathy and fewer than 60 with stable hyperthyroidism. An independent validation cohort comprised some 19 hyperthyroidism patients and 15 to 17 patients who later progressed from hyperthyroidism to ophthalmopathy. In more than five hyperthyroidism patients, T-cell repertoires of thyroid tissue and blood were compared. Following sample collection, hyperthyroidism patients were given methimazole at a starting dose of 30 mg daily, and ophthalmopathy patients were given high-dose intravenous methylprednisolone. The 100 or so discovery patients were divided at random into training and test sets in a 7:3 ratio. The research as a whole found: In validation, the model predicted ophthalmopathy progression with 55% to 71% sensitivity and 72.22% specificity; roughly 11 predicted patients were CT-confirmed with GO in a median of roughly 6.8 months. No statistical method was used to set the sample size in advance, and the investigators knew which group each participant was assigned to. Most of the expanded thyroid clonotypes with a frequency above 0.001 were also detected in blood, and it was suggested that the thyroid immune response may be reflected by blood repertoires. The 13-signature model separated ophthalmopathy from stable hyperthyroidism with approximately 85% sensitivity and almost 84% specificity in cross-validation, and 80%/75% in the test set.

A patient counted as having stable hyperthyroidism if there was no progression to ophthalmopathy within 18 months of follow-up. Hyperthyroidism patients were newly diagnosed, with disease duration under 2 months, and aged 18 to 65 years. Patients were excluded if they had other autoimmune diseases, uncontrolled infections, pregnancy or lactation. Diagnosis relied on clinical symptoms, serum thyroxine, TRAb, thyroid ultrasound and orbital computed tomography. Using Ficoll-Paque density gradient centrifugation, PBMCs were isolated from about 9.4 ml of fresh peripheral blood. Total RNA was extracted with Trizol reagent and quality-checked on an Agilent 2100 Bioanalyzer. CDR1 MNHEY and CDR2 SMNVEV are derived from the germline V gene (reference sequence). V is reduced by 5 bases and J by 0 bases, leaving a spacing of 13 bases between them. Measured from the cysteine to the phenylalanine, the CDR3 is 15 residues long. Only the CDR3 DNA is retained, 45 bases long and in frame from the first base.

TCR beta CDR3 regions were amplified from RNA transcripts for repertoire sequencing. The first round of RT-PCR was done with HTBI primers and the Qiagen OneStep RT-PCR kit, and was followed by a second round of multiplex PCR, then size selection and purification. Libraries were sequenced on an Illumina HiSeq2000 using paired-end 100 bp reads. The authors processed their data as follows. Reads were processed with SOAPnuke, discarding reads with adapters, uncalled bases, mean Phred below 15, or no exact constant-primer or identifier match. COPE v1.2.5 was used to merge high-quality paired reads. Each unique nucleotide sequence was defined as a clonotype, and clonotypes were aligned to IMGT TRB V, D and J references with MiTCR v1.1. The analysis was limited to V-J combinations with a frequency above 0.0001, which together covered 99.2% of repertoires. A TCR clonal expansion and chaos score per V-J combination was defined as the ratio of F50 clonal expansion to chaos observed in the TCRdist matrix. Welch's t-statistics and random forest were used to narrow the features down to more than 10 V-J combinations, which were then fed into a naive Bayes classifier. Thyroid-blood repertoire similarity was quantified with the Morisita-Horn index. TCRdb reran the public reads through fastp at Q25 and MiXCR, keeping productive beta chains. Under each unique CDR3 protein, matching rows form one entry showing the most common genes and DNA. TCRdb, not the original authors, processed these V and J calls. The sample includes hundreds of thousands of distinct CDR3 sequences, with around 21% observed a single time. The ten largest clones take up roughly 3.2% of the sample.

This clonotype has only a few counts. Its recognized antigen is unknown. No base quality values were provided; no much bigger clone lies one nucleotide off. The source material was peripheral blood. The sequence was collected from a woman between 18 and 29 years old with stable Graves' hyperthyroidism. Donor details come from another sample of the same person, matched by shared clones. The rearranged segments are TRBV27 and TRBJ1-1; the D gene is possibly TRBD1, with 5 bases matching. At the DNA level, the sequence is TGTGCCAGCAGTCCCCGACAGAATTTGAACACTGAAGCTTTCTTT. It specifies CASSPRQNLNTEAFF.